The clone carrying this T cell receptor (beta chain) appeared a single time. Unmatched junction bases numbered 7, after V lost 2 bases and J lost 3 bases. Germline V gene data show CDR1 as KGHDR and CDR2 as SFDVKD. This CDR3 region has 17 residues. This sample was taken from a study of blood T cell repertoires in COVID-19. Study details: The United States, Italy and Spain provided the acute and convalescent COVID-19 samples. T cells, B-cell-depleted T cells, or PBMCs provided the cDNA or gDNA that served as material.

Original handling: Amplification from reference gene primers served as the basis for estimated nucleated cell counts. Sequencing was performed with immunoSEQ multiplex PCR; in TCRdb, only in-frame clones are kept and a portion is missing. V and J calls plus clone size are reproduced from that table; the DNA served to infer D and trimming. The table lists about 80,000 clones, around four fifths of them singletons. Sample: peripheral blood. The TCR originated in an elderly man with active or convalescent COVID-19. The chain employs TRBV24-1 and TRBJ2-2; 8 bases align to TRBD2. Written as DNA, the CDR3 is TGTGCCACCAGTGATTCGTCCGGGAGGGCTCACACCGGGGAGCTGTTTTTT. As protein: CATSDSSGRAHTGELFF.